These T cell receptor beta chains were read from a single sample in a study of T cell changes during pregnancy in multiple sclerosis. Measured with immunoSEQ multiplex PCR; TCRdb has only the in-frame clones, and not every one. Of approximately 22,000 clones listed, over 80% were seen once; the top ten hold more than 15%. The source was CD8+ T cells from peripheral blood mononuclear cells, collected in the first trimester of pregnancy. These TCRs come from a female donor in good health, enrolled as a control in a pregnancy study. Both conserved end residues are part of each CDR3. The order of the fields is V gene, J gene, CDR3 protein.

TRBV7-6	TRBJ1-1	CASSRRGDSEAFF
TRBV6-1	TRBJ2-7	CASTEWAGTGDEQYF
TRBV1	TRBJ1-2	CTSSQSTGDGYTF
TRBV27	TRBJ1-2	CASSLRGGGYTF
TRBV11-3	TRBJ2-3	CASSLGGPDTQYF
TRBV5-1	TRBJ1-2	CASSLLTGGEGYTF
TRBV9	TRBJ2-1	CASSAGLAGNNEQFF
TRBV6-4	TRBJ1-5	CASSETANQPQHF
TRBV5-1	TRBJ2-2	CASSPGLAGANTGELFF
TRBV7-9	TRBJ2-7	CASSPRDAYSYEQYF
TRBV2	TRBJ2-5	CASSERLAGVLETQYF
TRBV7-8	TRBJ1-3	CASSPDRFGNTIYF
TRBV6-1	TRBJ1-2	CASLPRGQNYGYTF
TRBV25-1	TRBJ1-1	CASSSGSTEAFF
TRBV7-9	TRBJ1-2	CASSPRDIIPRGYGYTF
TRBV6-1	TRBJ1-2	CASSDNPGFLYGYTF
TRBV2	TRBJ2-1	CASGTSGYNEQFF
TRBV11-2	TRBJ2-7	CASSLSVTYEQYF
TRBV6-5	TRBJ2-3	CATLSRGSGTQYF
TRBV7-2	TRBJ1-2	CASSSPHINYGYTF
TRBV7-9	TRBJ2-5	CASSPVLGGQETQYF
TRBV7-9	TRBJ1-4	CASSSLGTDNEKLFF
TRBV29-1	TRBJ2-3	CSVPTEYTDTQYF
TRBV13	TRBJ2-7	CASSFSFYEQYF
TRBV10-3	TRBJ2-1	CAISPGQGHNEQFF
TRBV5-1	TRBJ2-2	CASSLKLAGGRAGELFF
TRBV6-5	TRBJ2-1	CASKPGQGYNEQFF
TRBV7-8	TRBJ2-6	CASSFLEGTLPSGGANVLTF
TRBV2	TRBJ2-1	CAISGGEAYNEQFF
TRBV2	TRBJ2-4	CASGRPKNIQYF
TRBV7-8	TRBJ2-5	CASSLDRLAGDLGPQETQYF
TRBV6-1	TRBJ2-1	CASSEVAGGLNEQFF
TRBV7-6	TRBJ2-1	CASSSPERAGYNEQFF
TRBV7-2	TRBJ2-7	CASSLSLPYEQYF
TRBV7-9	TRBJ2-7	CASSAGTDYEQYF
TRBV27	TRBJ2-2	CASNGLAGVNTGELFF
TRBV7-6	TRBJ2-1	CASSGGGFLEQFF
TRBV6-4	TRBJ2-3	CASSGGQGTDTQYF
TRBV6-5	TRBJ1-1	CASSPGQGWNTEAFF
TRBV6-4	TRBJ2-3	CASSDTLAGSTDTQYF
TRBV5-4	TRBJ2-1	CASSLAPSGGLHEQFF
TRBV7-9	TRBJ2-1	CASRQLANEQFF
TRBV7-9	TRBJ2-1	CASSLPQGQPEQFF
TRBV2	TRBJ1-2	CASSVDGTGYGYTF
TRBV4-2	TRBJ1-1	CASSQPGQTITEAFF
TRBV6-6	TRBJ2-3	CASSYSGGRGRDTQYF